This T cell receptor beta chain derives from a study of cytomegalovirus exposure and HLA in healthy donors. On the study more broadly: T cells numbering around 190 million yielded 95 million to 140 million unique TCR beta sequences in an earlier analysis. Study-level points and caveats: TCR beta V segments were, for the most part, productive about 87% or about 30% of the time in an earlier analysis. Overall, approximately 150 TCR beta chains were annotated as cytomegalovirus-associated. In a later analysis, at a false discovery rate of 0.05, approximately 18,000 TCR beta sequences were associated with HLA alleles.

This clone was seen only a few times. The antigen is undetermined. This PCR relied on a set of 60 Vbeta primers and 13 Jbeta primers. The assay was immunoSEQ multiplex PCR, and TCRdb's table has in-frame clones only and misses some. The sample has around 130,000 clones; around 9% are singletons. V shed 1 base, J shed 1 base, and the junction held 3 bases outside the gene matches. The CDR3 has 15 residues. From germline, CDR1 is LGHNA and CDR2 YSLEER. This TCR was sampled from a man aged 40-50 years in good health and CMV-seronegative. J is TRBJ2-7 and V is TRBV4-3, with 8 bases that match TRBD1. Sequencing was performed on PBMCs. The CDR3 protein is CASSQGWTGSYEQYF. Written as DNA, the CDR3 is TGCGCCAGCAGCCAAGGGTGGACAGGGTCCTACGAGCAGTACTTC.